These 22 T cell receptor beta chains were all obtained from the same sample, sequenced in a study of memory CD4+ T cells and cytomegalovirus serostatus. The sort gate was single viable CD3+CD4+CD8-CD45RO+ cells for memory CD4+ T cells. Using immunoSEQ multiplex PCR, the repertoire was profiled, and TCRdb retains in-frame clones only, with some absent. The sample has 64,000 or so clones, roughly 80% seen once. The sample was memory CD4+ T cells from blood. The receptors shown here come from an adult in good health and CMV-seronegative.

This clone was picked up a small number of times. The rearrangement links TRBV6-6 to TRBJ1-4; possibly TRBD1 for D (6 bases). The V end lost 6 bases, the J end lost 4 bases, and 18 bases lay between the germline ends. The CDR3 loop spans 16 amino acids. CDR1 is MNHNY, CDR2 SVGAGI, per germline (reference sequence). CDR3 bases: TGTGCCAGCAGACCCCGGGACATACGACTTAATGAAAAACTGTTTTTT. Residues: CASRPRDIRLNEKLFF.

The V gene is TRBV10-3, the J gene TRBJ2-4; D unclear. The CDR3 length is 12 residues. Germline V gene data show CDR1 as ENHRY and CDR2 as SYGVKD. Trimming shortened V by 3 bases and J by 5 bases, and 5 bases separated the two germline ends. CDR3 sequence (DNA): TGTGCCATCAGTGAATGGGAAAACATTCAGTACTTC. Translation gives CAISEWENIQYF.

This clone has a single count. Here the CDR3 DNA reads TGTGCCAGCAGTGAAGAAGGTGGCGGAGCTAACTATGGCTACACCTTC. It yields the protein CASSEEGGGANYGYTF. V is TRBV2 and J is TRBJ1-2, with D unclear. The CDR3 contains 16 residues. Germline V gene data show CDR1 as SNHLY and CDR2 as FYNNEI. The ends were cut back, 1 base at V and 0 bases at J, with 12 bases in the middle.

This chain uses TRBV19 with TRBJ1-4; no firm D call. From germline, CDR1 is LNHDA and CDR2 SQIVND (reference sequence). The CDR3 length is 19 residues. Deletions cut 6 bases from V and 5 bases from J, with 28 bases between. The CDR3 DNA sequence: TGTGCCAGTAGCTCAGTGAACACCGTGTCCCTTTATCGCAATGAAAAACTGTTTTTT. Protein: CASSSVNTVSLYRNEKLFF.

This clone was seen once. The V call is TRBV7-8, the J call TRBJ1-2; D is perhaps TRBD1 (6 bases). Trimming pared 5 bases from V and 6 bases from J, leaving 16 bases between. Looked up from germline, CDR1 is SGHVS and CDR2 is FQNEAQ. This CDR3 has 14 amino acids. CDR3 amino acids: CASSPGTKENGYTF. CDR3 in DNA: TGTGCCAGCAGCCCCGGGACAAAAGAAAATGGCTACACCTTC.

In its sample, this clone was seen a few times. The chain joins TRBV19 to TRBJ2-5, with D perhaps TRBD1 or TRBD2 (5 bases each). The V end was cut by 6 bases, the J end by 3 bases, with 17 bases between. This CDR3 spans 15 amino acids. Looked up from germline, CDR1 is LNHDA and CDR2 is SQIVND (reference sequence). This chain's CDR3 is CASREGRRTEETQYF. The CDR3 nucleotides read TGTGCCAGTAGAGAGGGACGGCGGACCGAAGAGACCCAGTACTTC.

The chain carries TRBV10-3 and TRBJ1-2; D possibly corresponds to TRBD1 (6 bases). The CDR3 has 16 residues. From germline, CDR1 is ENHRY and CDR2 SYGVKD. V lost 4 bases, J lost 4 bases, and 19 bases lay in between. CDR3 region: CAISGPGVGAGYGYTF. CDR3 sequence (DNA): TGTGCCATCAGTGGACCCGGGGTGGGGGCAGGCTATGGCTACACCTTC.

This clone was picked up a small number of times. The genes are TRBV6-1 and TRBJ2-5, with D perhaps matching TRBD1 (6 bases). Trimming cost V 8 bases and J 1 base, with 11 bases left between them. This CDR3 comprises 13 residues. CDR1 MNHNS and CDR2 SASEGT come from the germline V gene. CDR3 sequence: CASQRTVQETQYF. The CDR3 coding sequence is TGTGCCAGCCAACGGACAGTCCAAGAGACCCAGTACTTC.

The chain combines TRBV28 with TRBJ2-6; D is uncertain. In germline, CDR1 is MDHEN, CDR2 SYDVKM. This CDR3 comprises 16 residues. V lost 2 bases and J lost 0, with 8 bases in between. In DNA, the CDR3 is TGTGCCAGCAGTTTAGTTGGGGTCTCTGGGGCCAACGTCCTGACTTTC. Translation gives CASSLVGVSGANVLTF.

Sample share makes this clone medium-sized (0.01 to 0.1%). The chain joins TRBV7-9 to TRBJ1-1; D is unclear. V was cut by 1 base and J by 1 base, with 10 bases left in between. The CDR3 consists of 15 residues. Germline V gene lookup returns CDR1 SEHNR and CDR2 FQNEAQ (reference sequence). The CDR3 here is CASSLDGRENTEAFF. The CDR3 DNA follows: TGTGCCAGCAGCTTAGACGGACGGGAGAACACTGAAGCTTTCTTT.

The chain employs TRBV11-3 and TRBJ2-1, with 15 bases aligning to TRBD2. The CDR3 runs 19 residues. Per the germline V gene, CDR1 is SGHNT and CDR2 is YENEEA. The trim removed 7 bases at V and 7 bases at J, leaving 17 bases unmatched. DNA for the CDR3: TGTGCCAGCACCAGGCACGGGACTAGCGGGGGGATGGTTGAAAATGAGCAGTTCTTC. It encodes CASTRHGTSGGMVENEQFF.

The gene calls are TRBV7-9 and TRBJ1-2, with 8 positions matching TRBD1. Germline-derived CDR1 and CDR2 are SEHNR and FQNEAQ (reference sequence). The CDR3 consists of 18 residues. V dropped 5 bases and J dropped 7; count of bases not matched to a gene: 21. CDR3 coding DNA: TGTGCCAGCAGCACCCCCCAGGGACAGGTAGTGGGCGGCAGTGGCTACACCTTC. It translates to CASSTPQGQVVGGSGYTF.

There are a few counts of this clone. This chain links TRBV6-5 with TRBJ1-5, with TRBD1 matching over 8 bases. CDR3 length equals 13 residues. Unmatched junction bases numbered 0, after V lost 4 bases and J lost 4 bases. Germline assignment: CDR1 MNHEY and CDR2 SVGAGI. The CDR3 bases are TGTGCCAGCAGTTGGGACAGGAATCAGCCCCAGCATTTT. It yields the protein CASSWDRNQPQHF.

The chain recombines TRBV11-3 with TRBJ2-3, with TRBD2 matching 16 bases. Trimming cost V 4 bases and J 0 bases; bases outside gene matches: 1. Per the germline V gene, CDR1 is SGHNT and CDR2 is YENEEA. CDR3 length equals 17 residues. The CDR3 reads CASSSGLAGGSTDTQYF. The CDR3 region has the DNA TGTGCCAGCAGCTCGGGACTAGCGGGAGGGAGCACAGATACGCAGTATTTT.

The chain links TRBV19 to TRBJ2-3; 8 bases line up with TRBD2. V shed 3 bases, J shed 1 base, and the junction held 3 bases outside the gene matches. Germline CDR1 and CDR2: LNHDA and SQIVND (reference sequence). CDR3 length: 15 amino acids. The CDR3 reads CASSIRRGGTDTQYF. DNA for the CDR3: TGTGCCAGTAGTATTAGGCGGGGGGGCACAGATACGCAGTATTTT.

This clone has just one count. The chain links TRBV4-3 to TRBJ1-1; D remains unclear. Germline V gene data show CDR1 as LGHNA and CDR2 as YSLEER. Deletions cut 0 bases from V and 1 base from J, with 12 bases between. The CDR3 sequence is 16 residues long. CDR3 loop: CASSQDPWEWNTEAFF. CDR3 sequence (DNA): TGCGCCAGCAGCCAAGATCCGTGGGAATGGAACACTGAAGCTTTCTTT.

The chain employs TRBV5-1 and TRBJ2-5; D gene uncertain. V lost 4 bases to trimming and J lost 1 base, with 11 bases between them. Germline V CDR1 and CDR2: SGHRS, YFSETQ. CDR3 length equals 14 residues. The CDR3 spells CASSPGHPQETQYF. The DNA of the CDR3 is TGCGCCAGCAGCCCCGGTCACCCCCAAGAGACCCAGTACTTC.

The chain combines TRBV30 with TRBJ2-5; TRBD2 matches 9 bases. V lost 0 bases and J lost 5; bases outside the gene matches: 7. The CDR3 spans 15 residues. Germline loops: CDR1 GTSNPN, CDR2 SVGIG (reference sequence). The chain's CDR3 is CAWSVWLAGRETQYF. CDR3 DNA sequence: TGTGCCTGGAGTGTATGGCTAGCGGGGCGGGAGACCCAGTACTTC.

This clone was seen a single time. This chain joins TRBV6-6 and TRBJ1-1; no definite D call. Germline-derived CDR1 and CDR2 are MNHNY and SVGAGI (reference sequence). This CDR3 region has 12 residues. V was trimmed by 5 bases and J by 1 base, leaving 5 bases between them. The DNA of the CDR3 is TGTGCCAGCAGTCTAGAGAACACTGAAGCTTTCTTT. This translates into CASSLENTEAFF.

This chain joins TRBV18 and TRBJ2-1, with D unclear. This CDR3 comprises 12 residues. V lost 4 bases, J lost 6 bases, and 7 bases lay in between. Germline V gives CDR1 KGHSH, CDR2 LQKENI. This chain's CDR3 is CASSLKVNEQFF. The CDR3 DNA sequence: TGTGCCAGCTCACTCAAGGTCAATGAGCAGTTCTTC.

The chain uses TRBV6-5 and TRBJ2-2; D is possibly TRBD1 (6 bases). There are 15 residues in the CDR3. Trimming pared 4 bases from V and 2 bases from J, leaving 11 bases between. CDR1 and CDR2 from the germline V gene are MNHEY and SVGAGI. The DNA for the CDR3 is TGTGCCAGCAGTTTCCGGACAGACAACACCGGGGAGCTGTTTTTT. Protein sequence: CASSFRTDNTGELFF.

The chain has TRBV13 and TRBJ2-7; no clear D gene. In germline, CDR1 is PRHDT, CDR2 FYEKMQ (reference sequence). The ends were cut back, 3 bases at V and 2 bases at J, with 11 bases in the middle. This CDR3 spans 14 amino acids. Here the CDR3 reads CASSLGRITYEQYF. The CDR3 DNA is TGTGCCAGCAGCTTGGGAAGAATTACCTACGAGCAGTACTTC.